The 7 T cell receptor beta chains below come from one sample, sequenced in a study of blood T cell repertoires in COVID-19. The protocol was immunoSEQ multiplex PCR, while the TCRdb copy is restricted to in-frame clones and leaves out a portion. The sample has 150,000 to 180,000 clones, more than 85% seen once. The sequenced sample consisted of peripheral blood. The receptors come from a woman in her 70s with acute or convalescent COVID-19.

This clone appeared once. V is TRBV6-5 and J is TRBJ2-7; 13 bases are a match to TRBD2. From germline, CDR1 is MNHEY and CDR2 SVGAGI. The CDR3 sequence is 16 residues long. Trimming cost V 0 bases and J 1 base; bases outside gene matches: 0. The CDR3 DNA sequence: TGTGCCAGCAGTTACTCGGGACTAGCGGGATCCTACGAGCAGTACTTC. Its translation: CASSYSGLAGSYEQYF.

This chain connects TRBV5-1 to TRBJ2-1, with 8 bases fitting TRBD1. The CDR3 consists of 15 residues. CDR1 is SGHRS and CDR2 is YFSETQ in the germline V gene. Trimming took 0 bases from V and 4 from J; bases not matched to a gene: 3. Here the CDR3 reads CASSLDQGAYNEQFF. Here the CDR3 DNA reads TGCGCCAGCAGCTTGGACCAGGGGGCTTACAATGAGCAGTTCTTC.

This clone was counted once. J is TRBJ2-7 and V is TRBV10-1, with no clear D. The V end was cut by 3 bases, the J end by 6 bases, with 12 bases between. This CDR3 comprises 13 residues. Germline-derived CDR1 and CDR2 are WNHNN and SYGVQD (reference sequence). In DNA, the CDR3 is TGCGCCAGCAGTGATCGACATCCAGGCGAGCAGTACGTC. As protein: CASSDRHPGEQYV.

The chain couples TRBV5-1 to TRBJ1-2; 9 bases line up with TRBD1. After removal of 5 bases from V and 3 bases from J, the junction contained 14 bases not matched to a gene. CDR1 is SGHRS, CDR2 YFSETQ, per germline. The CDR3 runs to 17 residues. Written as DNA, the CDR3 is TGCGCCAGCAGTAAAACAGGGGGCGCGGAGATTTACTATGGCTACACCTTC. Translation: CASSKTGGAEIYYGYTF.

The genes are TRBV2 and TRBJ2-3; 8 nucleotides align to TRBD1. The CDR3 totals 15 residues. Germline assignment: CDR1 SNHLY and CDR2 FYNNEI. V dropped 6 bases and J dropped 2; count of bases not matched to a gene: 7. The CDR3 region is CASSERDRYTDTQYF. Written as DNA, the CDR3 is TGTGCCAGCAGCGAAAGGGACAGGTACACAGATACGCAGTATTTT.

The chain combines TRBV5-1 with TRBJ1-1, with 10 bases aligning to TRBD1. J lost 4 bases, V lost 2 bases, and 5 bases had no gene match. The CDR3 has 15 amino acids. Germline CDR1 and CDR2: SGHRS and YFSETQ. The CDR3 coding sequence is TGCGCCAGCAGCTTCGCGACAGGGGGCGGCACTGAAGCTTTCTTT. It yields the protein CASSFATGGGTEAFF.

The chain employs TRBV19 and TRBJ2-7; 10 bases agree with TRBD1. Germline-derived CDR1 and CDR2 are LNHDA and SQIVND (reference sequence). V lost 9 bases and J lost 4; bases outside the gene matches: 12. CDR3 length equals 15 residues. For the CDR3, the DNA is TGTGCCAGCAAGATTGAGGACAGGGGGGGATACGAGCAGTACTTC. Translated, it gives CASKIEDRGGYEQYF.